This T cell receptor beta chain was documented in a study of blood T cell repertoires in COVID-19. V was clipped by 1 base and J by 9 bases, with 11 bases between them. There are 13 residues in the CDR3. The germline V gene has CDR1 MNHEY and CDR2 SVGAGI. This table comes from immunoSEQ multiplex PCR, and its TCRdb copy is limited to in-frame clones, with some not included. Of 65,000 to 95,000 clones listed, roughly 79% are singletons. Input material: peripheral blood. This TCR was recovered from a human donor in a cohort sampled during active COVID-19. The rearrangement joins TRBV6-5 to TRBJ2-3, with D perhaps matching TRBD2 (5 bases). The CDR3 nucleotides read TGTGCCAGCAGTTACTTGTCTGGGGAGACGCAGTATTTT. Protein sequence: CASSYLSGETQYF.